This T cell receptor beta chain was observed in a study of spatial heterogeneity in lung cancer. Using its own MiXCR run on the 5' RACE reads, TCRdb lists one record per CDR3 protein. The sample records 9,000 or so distinct CDR3 sequences, nearly 4% being singletons. In its sample, this clonotype was seen many times. This beta chain was picked up by a library intended for alpha chains and is off target, so its count carries little meaning. This sample's time point: blood taken at disease recurrence. Sequencing was performed on whole RNA extracted from tumor and nontumor lung tissue, or from frozen PBMC, and the material was left unsorted. The CDR3 contains 14 residues. Germline CDR1 ENHRY, CDR2 SYGVKD. Unmatched junction bases numbered 7, after V lost 5 bases and J lost 5 bases.

The rearrangement links TRBV10-3 to TRBJ2-7, with 9 bases matching TRBD1. The starting material was PBMCs, obtained at recurrence. The source of this sequence is a female donor with early-stage non-small cell lung cancer. The CDR3: CAISLRQGVHEQYF. The DNA of the CDR3 is TGTGCCATCAGTCTCCGACAGGGGGTCCACGAGCAGTACTTC.